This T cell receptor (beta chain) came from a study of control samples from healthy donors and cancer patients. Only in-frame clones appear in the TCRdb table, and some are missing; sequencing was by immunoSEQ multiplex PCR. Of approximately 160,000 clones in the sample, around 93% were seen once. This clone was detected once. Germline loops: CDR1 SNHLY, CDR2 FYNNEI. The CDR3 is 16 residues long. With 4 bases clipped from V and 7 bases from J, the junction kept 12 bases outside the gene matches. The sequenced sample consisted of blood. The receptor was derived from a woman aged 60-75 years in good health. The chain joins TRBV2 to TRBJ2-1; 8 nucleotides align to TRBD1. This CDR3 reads CASSGRGQGRINEQFF. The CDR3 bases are TGTGCCAGCAGTGGGAGAGGACAGGGTAGAATTAATGAGCAGTTCTTC.